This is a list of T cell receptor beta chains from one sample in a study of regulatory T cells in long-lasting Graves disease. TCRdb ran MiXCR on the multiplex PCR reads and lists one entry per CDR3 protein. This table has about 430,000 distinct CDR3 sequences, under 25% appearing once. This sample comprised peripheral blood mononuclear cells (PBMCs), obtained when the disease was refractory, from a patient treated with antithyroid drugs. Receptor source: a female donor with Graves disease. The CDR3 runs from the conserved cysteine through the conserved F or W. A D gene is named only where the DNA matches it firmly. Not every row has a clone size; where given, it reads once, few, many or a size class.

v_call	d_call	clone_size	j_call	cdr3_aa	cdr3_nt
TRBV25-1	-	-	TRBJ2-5	CASSDGLETQYF	TGTGCCAGCAGTGATGGGTTGGAGACCCAGTACTTC
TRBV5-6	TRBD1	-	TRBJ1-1	CASIGQGVYTEAFF	TGTGCCAGTATCGGACAGGGTGTATACACTGAAGCTTTCTTT
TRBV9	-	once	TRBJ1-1	CASSDDGTEAFF	TGTGCCAGCAGCGACGACGGGACTGAAGCTTTCTTT
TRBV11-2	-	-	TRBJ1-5	CASSYDLGEGNQLQHF	TGTGCCAGCAGCTACGATCTGGGGGAGGGCAATCAGCTCCAGCATTTT
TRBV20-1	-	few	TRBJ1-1	CSATAVGGDTEAFF	TGCAGTGCTACTGCCGTAGGAGGGGACACTGAAGCTTTCTTT
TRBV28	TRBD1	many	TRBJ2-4	CASSLMGQSLEDNIQYF	TGTGCCAGCAGTCTCATGGGACAGTCCCTTGAGGACAACATTCAGTACTTC
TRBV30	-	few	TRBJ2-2	CAWIRRATTGELFF	TGTGCCTGGATACGACGCGCGACCACCGGGGAGCTGTTTTTT
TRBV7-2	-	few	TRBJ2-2	CASLGLADNTGELFF	TGTGCCAGCCTCGGGCTAGCTGATAACACCGGGGAGCTGTTTTTT
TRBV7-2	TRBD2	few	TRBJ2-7	CASSLESGTPSYEQYF	TGTGCCAGCAGCTTAGAGAGCGGGACCCCTTCCTACGAGCAGTACTTC
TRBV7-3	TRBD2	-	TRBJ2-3	CASSLTSGSSDTQYF	TGTGCCAGCAGCTTAACTAGCGGGAGCTCAGATACGCAGTATTTT
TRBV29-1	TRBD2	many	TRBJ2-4	CSVRVGGDEKNIQYF	TGCAGCGTAAGGGTGGGGGGGGATGAGAAAAACATTCAGTACTTC
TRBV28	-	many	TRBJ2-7	CASSLYWGLSYEQYF	TGTGCCAGCAGTTTATATTGGGGCCTCTCTTACGAGCAGTACTTC
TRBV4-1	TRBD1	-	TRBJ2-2	CATSRGTGSTGELFF	TGCGCCACCTCCCGCGGGACAGGGAGTACCGGGGAGCTGTTTTTT
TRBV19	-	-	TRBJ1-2	CASSIVTAASYGYTF	TGTGCCAGTAGTATCGTCACCGCGGCAAGCTATGGCTACACCTTC
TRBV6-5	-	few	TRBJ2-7	CASNYKQTYEQYF	TGTGCCAGCAATTACAAACAAACCTACGAGCAGTACTTC
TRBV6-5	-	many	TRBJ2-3	CASSSADRSERDTQYF	TGTGCCAGCAGTTCAGCTGACAGGTCCGAGAGGGATACGCAGTATTTT
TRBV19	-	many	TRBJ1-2	CATTPGGALGGYTF	TGTGCCACGACCCCGGGCGGGGCCCTCGGAGGCTACACCTTC
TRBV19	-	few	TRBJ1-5	CASSIDRVPIQPQHF	TGTGCCAGTAGTATAGATCGTGTCCCCATTCAGCCCCAGCATTTT
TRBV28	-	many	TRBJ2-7	CASSWSVPTYEQYF	TGTGCCAGCAGTTGGTCAGTTCCTACCTACGAGCAGTACTTC
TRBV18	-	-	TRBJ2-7	CASSPPYTTLGGEQYF	TGTGCCAGCTCACCACCATATACGACCCTTGGAGGAGAGCAGTACTTC
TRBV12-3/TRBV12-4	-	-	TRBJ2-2	CASSLPKWGELFF	TGTGCCAGCAGTCTTCCCAAGTGGGGGGAGCTGTTTTTT
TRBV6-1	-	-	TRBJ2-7	CASSVRQGGEQYF	TGTGCCAGCAGTGTCCGACAGGGAGGCGAGCAGTACTTC
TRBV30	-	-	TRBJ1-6	CAWSVPGAILNSPLHF	TGTGCCTGGAGTGTACCGGGAGCGATCCTCAATTCACCCCTCCACTTT
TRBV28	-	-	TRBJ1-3	CASSLTGYGNTIYF	TGTGCCAGCTCCCTCACAGGGTATGGAAACACCATATATTTT
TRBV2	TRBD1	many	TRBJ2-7	CASSEDRAADEQYF	TGTGCCAGCAGTGAGGACAGGGCCGCCGACGAGCAGTACTTC
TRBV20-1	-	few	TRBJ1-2	CSASSQAKGNGYTF	TGCAGTGCTAGCTCACAGGCGAAAGGGAATGGCTACACCTTC
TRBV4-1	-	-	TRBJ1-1	CASSKTAVNTEAFF	TGCGCCAGCAGCAAGACAGCTGTTAACACTGAAGCTTTCTTT
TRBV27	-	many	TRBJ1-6	CASSSLSSSYNSPLHF	TGTGCCAGCAGTTCCCTTTCTAGCTCCTATAATTCACCCCTCCACTTT
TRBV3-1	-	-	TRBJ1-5	CASSPGLSGQPQHF	TGTGCCAGCAGCCCGGGCCTTTCTGGACAGCCCCAGCATTTT
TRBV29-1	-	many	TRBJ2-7	CSANSGEPYEQYF	TGCAGCGCCAATAGCGGAGAACCCTACGAGCAGTACTTC
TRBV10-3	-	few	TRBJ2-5	CAISETTETQYF	TGTGCCATCAGTGAGACTACGGAGACCCAGTACTTC
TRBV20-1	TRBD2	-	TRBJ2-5	CSATRASGSGETQYF	TGCAGTGCTACCCGGGCTAGCGGGAGCGGAGAGACCCAGTACTTC
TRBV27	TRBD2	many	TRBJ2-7	CASRTTSAQPYEQYF	TGTGCCAGCAGGACGACTAGCGCACAGCCCTACGAGCAGTACTTC
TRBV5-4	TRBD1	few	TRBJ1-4	CASSPAGTAKNEKLFF	TGTGCCAGCAGCCCCGCTGGGACAGCCAAGAATGAAAAACTGTTTTTT
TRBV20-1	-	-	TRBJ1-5	CSASREGNQPQHF	TGCAGTGCTAGCAGGGAAGGGAATCAGCCCCAGCATTTT
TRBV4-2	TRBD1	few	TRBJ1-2	CASSQPDRGGGYTF	TGTGCCAGCAGCCAACCAGACAGGGGTGGTGGCTACACCTTC
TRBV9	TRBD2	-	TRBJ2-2	CASDSLGGGNTGELFF	TGTGCCAGCGATTCCCTCGGGGGGGGAAACACCGGGGAGCTGTTTTTT
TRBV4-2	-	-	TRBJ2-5	CASSQDPPLGLQETQYF	TGTGCCAGCAGCCAAGATCCCCCCTTAGGCCTCCAAGAGACCCAGTACTTC
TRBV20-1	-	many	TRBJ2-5	CSARDYGEAQYF	TGCAGTGCTAGAGATTATGGGGAGGCCCAGTACTTC
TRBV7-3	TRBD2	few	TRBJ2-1	CASSLYGTRDNEQFF	TGTGCCAGCAGCTTATATGGGACTAGGGACAATGAGCAGTTCTTC
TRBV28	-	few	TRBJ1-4	CASGTGYEKLFF	TGTGCCAGCGGTACGGGTTATGAAAAACTGTTTTTT
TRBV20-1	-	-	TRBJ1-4	CGARRFMAELFF	TGCGGTGCTAGACGGTTCATGGCAGAACTGTTTTTT